This T cell receptor beta chain is from a study of response to subunit inactivated influenza vaccine. Each CDR3 protein is one row after TCRdb ran MiXCR on the RT-PCR reads. The sample has 300,000 to 350,000 distinct CDR3 sequences; 21% are singletons. There are a few counts of this clonotype. The junction had 7 bases not matched to a gene; V was cut back by 5 bases and J by 5 bases. The CDR3 sequence is 15 residues long. From germline, CDR1 is SEHNR and CDR2 FQNEAQ (reference sequence). The chain is built from TRBV7-9 and TRBJ2-3, with 10 bases fitting TRBD2. The source is a man between 50 and 75 years old who received an inactivated influenza vaccine. This sample comprised PBMCs from blood, obtained approximately 20 months after vaccination. The CDR3 loop reads CASSPLAGVGDTQYF. Here the CDR3 DNA reads TGTGCCAGCAGCCCCCTAGCGGGAGTTGGAGATACGCAGTATTTT.